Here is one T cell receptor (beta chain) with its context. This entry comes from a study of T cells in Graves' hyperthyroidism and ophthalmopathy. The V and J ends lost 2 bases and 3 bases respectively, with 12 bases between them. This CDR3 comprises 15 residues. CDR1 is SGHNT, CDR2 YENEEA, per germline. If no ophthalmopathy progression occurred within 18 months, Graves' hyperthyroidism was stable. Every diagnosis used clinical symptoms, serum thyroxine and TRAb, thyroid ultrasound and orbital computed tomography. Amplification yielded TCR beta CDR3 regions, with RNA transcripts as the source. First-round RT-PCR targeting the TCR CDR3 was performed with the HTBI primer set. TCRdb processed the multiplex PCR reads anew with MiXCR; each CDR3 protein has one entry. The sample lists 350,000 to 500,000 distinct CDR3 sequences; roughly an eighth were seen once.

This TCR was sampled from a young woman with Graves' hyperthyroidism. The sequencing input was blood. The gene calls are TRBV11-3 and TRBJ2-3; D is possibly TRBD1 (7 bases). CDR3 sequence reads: CASSLTTGRTDTQYF. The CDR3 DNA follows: TGTGCCAGCAGCTTAACGACAGGGAGGACAGATACGCAGTATTTT.